Listed below are T cell receptor beta chains from one sample, sequenced in a study of shared clonotypes between healthy human individuals. The data were produced by immunoSEQ multiplex PCR, yet TCRdb's version contains in-frame clones alone and is incomplete. This table holds some 2,000,000 clones, more than 90% found once. Material for sequencing was naive CD4+ T cells sorted from blood. These receptors all stem from a man younger than 30 in good health. Both conserved end residues are part of each CDR3. The D gene is left open where the match is weak.

V gene	D gene	J gene	CDR3 protein	CDR3 DNA
TRBV4-1	.	TRBJ1-1	CASSLGTKGTEAFF	TGCGCCAGCAGCTTAGGCACAAAGGGCACTGAAGCTTTCTTT
TRBV6-1	TRBD2	TRBJ2-7	CASSERLAGGPYEQYF	TGTGCCAGCAGTGAAAGGCTAGCGGGAGGGCCCTACGAGCAGTACTTC
TRBV5-1	.	TRBJ1-2	CASSYRAGGRYGYTF	TGCGCCAGCAGCTACCGGGCGGGCGGGAGGTATGGCTACACCTTC
TRBV6-1	.	TRBJ1-5	CASRDHSNQPQHF	TGTGCCAGCAGGGATCATAGCAATCAGCCCCAGCATTTT
TRBV6-6	.	TRBJ2-7	CASSKMDREGEQYF	TGTGCCAGCAGCAAAATGGACAGAGAGGGCGAGCAGTACTTC
TRBV6-5	TRBD2	TRBJ2-1	CASSSTSGRVGEQFF	TGTGCCAGCAGCTCAACTAGCGGGAGAGTGGGTGAGCAGTTCTTC
TRBV6-5	TRBD1	TRBJ2-7	CATRTGVYEQYF	TGTGCCACTCGGACAGGGGTCTACGAGCAGTACTTC
TRBV19	TRBD2	TRBJ2-7	CASSISTSGYSEQYF	TGTGCCAGTAGTATTTCTACTAGCGGATACTCGGAGCAGTACTTC
TRBV5-4	TRBD2	TRBJ2-3	CASSSTSGSTDTQYF	TGTGCCAGCAGCTCTACTAGCGGTAGCACAGATACGCAGTATTTT
TRBV29-1	TRBD1	TRBJ1-1	CSVEGPTQGGTEAFF	TGCAGCGTTGAGGGCCCGACACAGGGGGGCACTGAAGCTTTCTTT
TRBV7-2	TRBD2	TRBJ2-5	CASSPTSGNQETQYF	TGTGCCAGCAGCCCGACTAGCGGGAACCAAGAGACCCAGTACTTC